Below, 30 T cell receptor beta chains from the same sample are listed, as sequenced in a study of beta chain features in type 1 diabetes. Study-wide results and caveats: People with Type 1 diabetes carried modestly yet significantly shorter TCRB CDR3s in all four CD4+ subsets.

Expressed TCRB transcripts got sequenced, as all isolated RNA was reverse transcribed. Sequenced by immunoSEQ multiplex PCR; TCRdb stores in-frame clones only, minus some. The profile covers some 240,000 clones, with about a sixth appearing a single time and 0.065% to 0.1% taken by the ten largest. Which antigens these TCRs recognize remains unknown. Material: naive CD4+ T cells from blood. These receptors were collected from a man aged 30 to 39 with type 1 diabetes.

This clone was counted a few times. The chain combines TRBV29-1 with TRBJ2-1, with TRBD2 identical over 13 bases. CDR1 SQVTM and CDR2 ANQGSEA come from the germline V gene. Germline trimming cut 4 bases from V and 3 bases from J; bases unmatched to any gene: 6. This CDR3 comprises 16 residues. The chain's CDR3 is CSVAGTSGIYYNEQFF. The CDR3 nucleotides are TGCAGCGTTGCAGGGACTAGCGGGATATACTACAATGAGCAGTTCTTC.

This clone was recorded a few times. V and J are TRBV14 and TRBJ2-1; maybe TRBD2 (5 bases). CDR1 and CDR2 from the germline V gene are SGHDN and FVKESK. The CDR3 extends over 12 amino acids. With 5 bases removed from V and 7 bases from J, the gap between germline ends came to 9 bases. CDR3 DNA: TGTGCCAGCAGCACGACGGGAAATGAGCAGTTCTTC. As protein: CASSTTGNEQFF.

The V and J genes are TRBV5-4 and TRBJ2-1; D possibly corresponds to TRBD1 (6 bases). The CDR3 totals 14 residues. The germline CDR1 and CDR2 sequences are SGHNT and YYREEE (reference sequence). The V gene lost 0 bases and the J gene lost 5 bases, with 9 bases spanning the gap. The CDR3 loop reads CASSLGGQHNEQFF. The CDR3 DNA reads TGTGCCAGCAGCTTGGGGGGACAACACAATGAGCAGTTCTTC.

The chain carries TRBV18 and TRBJ2-7; 7 nucleotides align to TRBD2. J lost 6 bases, V lost 3 bases, and 11 bases had no gene match. CDR3 size: 15 residues. In germline, CDR1 is KGHSH, CDR2 LQKENI. CDR3 coding DNA: TGTGCCAGCTCACCTCCTAGCGGTGATTACGCCGAGCAGTACTTC. Protein: CASSPPSGDYAEQYF. Full variable domain (rest looked up from reference TRBV18 and TRBJ2-7): NAGVMQNPRHLVRRRGQEARLRCSPMKGHSHVYWYRQLPEEGLKFMVYLQKENIIDESGMPKERFSAEFPKEGPSILRIQQVVRGDSAAYFCASSPPSGDYAEQYFGPGTRLTVT.

The chain uses TRBV14 and TRBJ2-1; TRBD2 aligns across 8 bases. Germline-derived CDR1 and CDR2 are SGHDN and FVKESK. V was clipped by 4 bases and J by 0 bases; unmatched bases: 2. The CDR3 length is 15 residues. The CDR3 here is CASSLSGNSYNEQFF. DNA of the CDR3: TGTGCCAGCAGCCTTAGCGGGAACTCCTACAATGAGCAGTTCTTC.

Only a few counts were recorded for this clone. J is TRBJ2-7 and V is TRBV5-4; weak D call: TRBD2 (6 bases). V lost 0 bases, J lost 6 bases, and 7 bases lay in between. The CDR3 covers 12 residues. CDR1 is SGHNT and CDR2 is YYREEE in the germline V gene (reference sequence). The CDR3: CASSLAGSEQYF. CDR3 nucleotide sequence: TGTGCCAGCAGCTTGGCCGGGAGCGAGCAGTACTTC.

This clone was found a few times. This chain connects TRBV25-1 to TRBJ1-2; the D gene is possibly TRBD1 (6 bases). The CDR3 covers 14 residues. Germline CDR1 MGHDK, CDR2 SYGVNS. Between the trimmed V and J ends, which lost 2 bases and 8 bases, there was a span of 15 bases. The CDR3 loop is CASSEDPGHTGYTF. The CDR3, as DNA: TGTGCCAGCAGTGAAGATCCGGGACATACCGGCTACACCTTC.

Comment on this clone: One junction end disagrees with the germline gene, perhaps due to a read error. This chain joins TRBV15 and TRBJ2-1, with 8 bases aligning to TRBD1. CDR3 length equals 17 residues. Germline V CDR1 and CDR2: LNHNV, YYDKDF (reference sequence). The CDR3 is CATRRDMAGGGYNEQFF. DNA for the CDR3: TGTGCCACCAGAAGAGATATGGCAGGGGGCGGCTACAATGAGCAGTTCTTC.

The table lists this clone with a few counts. The chain is built from TRBV2 and TRBJ2-1; 13 positions agree with TRBD2. Germline assignment: CDR1 SNHLY and CDR2 FYNNEI. V lost 5 bases and J lost 13; bases outside the gene matches: 5. The CDR3 covers 13 residues. The CDR3 nucleotides read TGTGCCAGCAGTTCCGGGACTAGCGGGAATCAGTTCTTC. Residues: CASSSGTSGNQFF.

The chain uses TRBV7-9 and TRBJ1-1; D not certain. CDR1 is SEHNR, CDR2 FQNEAQ, per germline (reference sequence). V dropped 5 bases and J dropped 0 bases, with 10 bases sitting between them. The CDR3 is made up of 14 amino acids. The CDR3 here is CASSVTTLNTEAFF. The CDR3 region has the DNA TGTGCCAGCAGCGTGACTACCCTGAACACTGAAGCTTTCTTT.

Concerning this clone itself: Other DNA sequences from this sample encode an identical CDR3 as well. This chain links TRBV9 with TRBJ2-1; tentative D call: TRBD2 (6 bases). The CDR3 has 15 amino acids. Between the trimmed V and J ends, which lost 0 bases and 2 bases, there was a span of 9 bases. The germline V gene encodes CDR1 SGDLS and CDR2 YYNGEE. CDR3 residues: CASSVGAGTYNEQFF. CDR3 nucleotides: TGTGCCAGCAGCGTAGGCGCGGGGACCTACAATGAGCAGTTCTTC.

The gene calls are TRBV4-1 and TRBJ2-1; unclear D gene. V shed 0 bases and J shed 2 bases, with 11 bases lying between them. CDR1 and CDR2 from the germline V gene are MGHRA and YSYEKL. The CDR3 loop spans 16 amino acids. The CDR3 region is CASSQDGRAPYNEQFF. DNA for the CDR3: TGCGCCAGCAGCCAAGATGGACGGGCTCCCTACAATGAGCAGTTCTTC.

The rearrangement links TRBV13 to TRBJ2-7; a possible D gene is TRBD2 (5 bases). CDR1 is PRHDT, CDR2 FYEKMQ, per germline (reference sequence). The CDR3 sequence is 14 residues long. Trimming removed 5 bases from V and 0 bases from J, with 11 bases in between. The CDR3 loop is CASSRLTSSYEQYF. In DNA, the CDR3 is TGTGCCAGCAGCCGACTAACTAGCTCCTACGAGCAGTACTTC.

This clone appeared a few times. The rearrangement links TRBV29-1 to TRBJ1-1, with D perhaps matching TRBD1 (6 bases). This CDR3 is 13 amino acids long. CDR1 is SQVTM and CDR2 is ANQGSEA in the germline V gene. V lost 4 bases, J lost 4 bases, and 13 bases lay in between. The CDR3: CSVGGRQVTEAFF. Written as DNA, the CDR3 is TGCAGCGTTGGGGGAAGACAGGTCACTGAAGCTTTCTTT.

Only one count was recorded for this clone. The V call is TRBV30, the J call TRBJ2-1; D might be TRBD1 (6 bases). CDR3 length: 11 amino acids. Trimming stripped 5 bases from V and 13 bases from J, with 15 bases between. Germline V gene lookup returns CDR1 GTSNPN and CDR2 SVGIG (reference sequence). CDR3: CAWGTGWSQFF. The CDR3 nucleotides are TGTGCCTGGGGCACAGGGTGGTCTCAGTTCTTC.

This clone came up a few times. The chain uses TRBV29-1 and TRBJ1-2; D might be TRBD1 (5 bases). V was pared by 4 bases and J by 6 bases, with 9 bases between. This CDR3 contains 11 residues. The V gene's germline CDR1 is SQVTM and CDR2 ANQGSEA. This CDR3 is CSVGGGNGYTF. The DNA for the CDR3 is TGCAGCGTTGGTGGGGGTAATGGCTACACCTTC. Looking up the rest from reference TRBV29-1 and TRBJ1-2 gives the full variable domain: SAVISQKPSRDICQRGTSLTIQCQVDSQVTMMFWYRQQPGQSLTLIATANQGSEATYESGFVIDKFPISRPNLTFSTLTVSNMSPEDSSIYLCSVGGGNGYTFGSGTRLTVV.

This clone was detected a few times. Written as DNA, the CDR3 is TGTGCCAGCAGCCGAAACCCCGGGACGGCAAACACTGAAGCTTTCTTT. Translating gives CASSRNPGTANTEAFF. V is TRBV5-4 and J is TRBJ1-1, with TRBD1 as a possible D gene (5 bases). Germline lookup yields CDR1 SGHNT and CDR2 YYREEE (reference sequence). The CDR3 length is 16 residues. Deletions cut 4 bases from V and 2 bases from J, with 18 bases between.

The chain couples TRBV4-2 to TRBJ2-1; D uncertain. The CDR3 has 15 amino acids. The V end lost 0 bases, the J end lost 6 bases, and 12 bases lay between the germline ends. Germline loops: CDR1 LGHNA, CDR2 YNFKEQ. The CDR3 DNA follows: TGTGCCAGCAGCCAAGATCTACCTCGAAGCAATGAGCAGTTCTTC. It yields the protein CASSQDLPRSNEQFF.

J is TRBJ2-3 and V is TRBV28; tentative D call: TRBD1 (6 bases). The CDR3 consists of 12 residues. Deletions cut 10 bases from V and 2 bases from J, with 10 bases between. Per the germline V gene, CDR1 is MDHEN and CDR2 is SYDVKM. The CDR3 nucleotides are TGTGCCATCAGGGGATTCACAGATACGCAGTATTTT. Translation gives CAIRGFTDTQYF. The whole variable domain, filled in from reference TRBV28 and TRBJ2-3, reads DVKVTQSSRYLVKRTGEKVFLECVQDMDHENMFWYRQDPGLGLRLIYFSYDVKMKEKGDIPEGYSVSREKKERFSLILESASTNQTSMYLCAIRGFTDTQYFGPGTRLTVL.

The J gene is TRBJ1-5, the V gene TRBV7-9; 7 bases map to TRBD1. CDR1 is SEHNR, CDR2 FQNEAQ, per germline (reference sequence). CDR3 length: 14 residues. Trimming cost V 5 bases and J 7 bases; bases outside gene matches: 8. The CDR3 protein is CASSHADRAQPQHF. The CDR3 nucleotides read TGTGCCAGCAGCCATGCCGACAGGGCGCAGCCCCAGCATTTT.

This chain joins TRBV4-2 and TRBJ2-5; TRBD2 matches at 10 bases. V lost 4 bases and J lost 3; bases outside the gene matches: 11. The CDR3 runs 17 residues. The germline CDR1 and CDR2 sequences are LGHNA and YNFKEQ. This CDR3 is CASSPYLLAGVEETQYF. The CDR3 nucleotides read TGTGCCAGCAGCCCTTACCTCCTAGCGGGAGTAGAAGAGACCCAGTACTTC.

V gene TRBV10-3 combines with J gene TRBJ2-7; D gene unclear. This CDR3 comprises 11 residues. Deletions cut 7 bases from V and 2 bases from J, with 6 bases between. Germline V gives CDR1 ENHRY, CDR2 SYGVKD. This chain's CDR3 is CAIMETYEQYF. In DNA form, the CDR3 reads TGTGCCATCATGGAGACCTACGAGCAGTACTTC.

This clone was observed a handful of times. J is TRBJ1-1 and V is TRBV29-1, with D tentatively TRBD1 (6 bases). V lost 4 bases and J lost 5, with 8 bases in between. Germline values: CDR1 SQVTM, CDR2 ANQGSEA. This CDR3 comprises 11 residues. The CDR3 protein is CSVVRGTEAFF. As DNA, the CDR3 is TGCAGCGTTGTTAGGGGGACTGAAGCTTTCTTT.

The genes are TRBV2 and TRBJ2-3; D ambiguous. Germline V CDR1 and CDR2: SNHLY, FYNNEI. Trimming left V 6 bases short and J 4 bases short, with 8 bases between. This CDR3 region has 12 residues. The CDR3 here is CASSVGPDTQYF. CDR3 nucleotides: TGTGCCAGCAGCGTGGGCCCAGATACGCAGTATTTT.

The V call is TRBV7-3, the J call TRBJ2-3; maybe TRBD2 (5 bases). Germline V lookup: CDR1 SGHTA, CDR2 FQGTGA. Trimming took 4 bases from V and 5 from J, leaving 13 bases between them. The CDR3 spans 14 residues. The CDR3 region has the DNA TGTGCCAGCAGCTCACGGCTAGCCGGAGATACGCAGTATTTT. Its protein product is CASSSRLAGDTQYF.

CDR3 amino acids: CASSLDRALTDTQYF. The CDR3 nucleotides are TGTGCCAGCAGCCTTGACAGGGCTCTCACAGATACGCAGTATTTT. This chain uses TRBV7-2 with TRBJ2-3; 7 nucleotides align to TRBD1. V was pared by 5 bases and J by 2 bases, with 7 bases of the junction left unmatched. The CDR3 is made up of 15 amino acids. Germline lookup yields CDR1 SGHTA and CDR2 FQGNSA.

This clone was seen only a few times. The V and J genes are TRBV4-2 and TRBJ2-1; D remains ambiguous. The CDR3 is made up of 15 amino acids. Per the germline V gene, CDR1 is LGHNA and CDR2 is YNFKEQ. V dropped 0 bases and J dropped 2 bases, with 8 bases sitting between them. The CDR3 nucleotides are TGTGCCAGCAGCCAAGATAACGCTGCCTACAATGAGCAGTTCTTC. Its protein is CASSQDNAAYNEQFF.

This clone has just a few counts. The chain links TRBV29-1 to TRBJ1-5; TRBD1 agrees at 7 bases. The CDR3 is made up of 12 amino acids. Germline values: CDR1 SQVTM, CDR2 ANQGSEA. J was trimmed by 7 bases and V by 6 bases; bases with no gene match: 6. The CDR3 nucleotides are TGCAGCGTCAGACAGGGCATCCAGCCCCAGCATTTT. Its protein is CSVRQGIQPQHF.

This clone was observed a handful of times. This chain's CDR3 is CSVLQLYEQYF. The CDR3 region has the DNA TGCAGCGTTCTCCAACTCTACGAGCAGTACTTC. The chain joins TRBV29-1 to TRBJ2-7; unclear D gene. Germline V gene lookup returns CDR1 SQVTM and CDR2 ANQGSEA. The V end was cut by 5 bases, the J end by 3 bases, with 8 bases between. The CDR3 is made up of 11 amino acids.

V and J are TRBV14 and TRBJ2-1, with D possibly being TRBD2 (5 bases). This CDR3 comprises 16 residues. Germline values: CDR1 SGHDN, CDR2 FVKESK. V shed 0 bases and J shed 2 bases, with 11 bases lying between them. The CDR3 loop is CASSQETGIAYNEQFF. In DNA form, the CDR3 reads TGTGCCAGCAGCCAAGAGACGGGAATTGCCTACAATGAGCAGTTCTTC.